This TCR beta chain was documented in a study of blood T cell repertoires in COVID-19. The overall study: There were acute and convalescent COVID-19 samples, and they came from the United States, Italy and Spain.

Germline V gene sequence: CDR1 MNHEY, CDR2 SVGAGI. With V trimmed by 2 bases and J by 3 bases, 0 bases remained unmatched. CDR3 length equals 13 residues. Authors' processing steps: It was from reference gene primer amplification that nucleated cell counts were estimated. Sequenced by immunoSEQ multiplex PCR; TCRdb stores in-frame clones only, minus some. The V and J calls and clone size come from that table; D and trimming were worked out from the DNA. The sample holds around 160,000 clones, roughly 84% seen once. The sequence was obtained from a human donor in a cohort sampled during active COVID-19. The chain recombines TRBV6-5 with TRBJ1-1; 7 bases are shared with TRBD1. Material: peripheral blood. This CDR3 reads CASSYDRDTEAFF. CDR3 nucleotide sequence: TGTGCCAGCAGTTACGACAGGGACACTGAAGCTTTCTTT.